This T cell receptor beta chain was sequenced for a study of CD4 T cells in relation to SARS-CoV-2 and coronaviruses. Study as a whole: The HLA restriction of the shared crossreactive spike epitopes was mapped.

Per the germline V gene, CDR1 is SGHNT and CDR2 is YYREEE (reference sequence). The V and J ends lost 0 bases and 4 bases respectively, with 7 bases between them. The CDR3 sequence is 13 residues long. Produced via immunoSEQ multiplex PCR; TCRdb's table is partial and in-frame only. The data contain more than 35,000 clones, 70% to 85% of them singletons. With regard to this clone: Its antigen is undetermined.

Sequencing used memory CD4+ T cells from PBMCs, cultured in vitro. The source is an adult with COVID-19. This sequence joins TRBV5-4 and TRBJ1-2; D gene uncertain. CDR3 nucleotide sequence: TGTGCCAGCAGCTTGGCAGGAGGCTATGGCTACACCTTC. This gives the protein CASSLAGGYGYTF.